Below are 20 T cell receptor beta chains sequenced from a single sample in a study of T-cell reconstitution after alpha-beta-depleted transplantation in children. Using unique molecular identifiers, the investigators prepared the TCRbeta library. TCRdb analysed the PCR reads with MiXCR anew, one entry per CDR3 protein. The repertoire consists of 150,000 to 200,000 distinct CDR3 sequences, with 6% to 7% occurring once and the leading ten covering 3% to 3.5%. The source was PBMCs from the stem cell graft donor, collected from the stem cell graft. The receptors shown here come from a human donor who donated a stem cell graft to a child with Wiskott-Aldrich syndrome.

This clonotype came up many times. The DNA of the CDR3 is TGCGCCAGCAGCCAAGATCCAAGAATTACTGAAGCTTTCTTT. As protein: CASSQDPRITEAFF. This rearrangement joins TRBV4-3 to TRBJ1-1; D unresolved. Germline V gives CDR1 LGHNA, CDR2 YSLEER. The CDR3 is 14 amino acids. Trimming pared 0 bases from V and 5 bases from J, leaving 10 bases between.

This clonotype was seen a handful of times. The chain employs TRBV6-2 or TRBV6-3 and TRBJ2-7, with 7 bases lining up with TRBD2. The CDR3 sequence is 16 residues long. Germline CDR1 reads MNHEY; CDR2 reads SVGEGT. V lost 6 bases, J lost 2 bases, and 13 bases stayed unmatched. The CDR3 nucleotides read TGTGCCAGCAGCCATACCCCCGGGACTACCACCTACGAGCAGTACTTC. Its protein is CASSHTPGTTTYEQYF.

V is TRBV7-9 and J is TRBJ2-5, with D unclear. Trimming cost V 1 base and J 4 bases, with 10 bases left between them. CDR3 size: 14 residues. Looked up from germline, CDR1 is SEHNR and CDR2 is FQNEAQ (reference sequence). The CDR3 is CASSLVARRETQYF. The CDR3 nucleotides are TGTGCCAGCAGCTTAGTGGCACGGCGAGAGACCCAGTACTTC.

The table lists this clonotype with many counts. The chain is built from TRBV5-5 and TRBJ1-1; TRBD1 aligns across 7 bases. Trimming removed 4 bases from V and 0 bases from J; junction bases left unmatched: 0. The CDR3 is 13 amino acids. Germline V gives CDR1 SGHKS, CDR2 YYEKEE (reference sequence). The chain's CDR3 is CASSGQVNTEAFF. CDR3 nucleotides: TGTGCCAGCAGCGGACAGGTGAACACTGAAGCTTTCTTT.

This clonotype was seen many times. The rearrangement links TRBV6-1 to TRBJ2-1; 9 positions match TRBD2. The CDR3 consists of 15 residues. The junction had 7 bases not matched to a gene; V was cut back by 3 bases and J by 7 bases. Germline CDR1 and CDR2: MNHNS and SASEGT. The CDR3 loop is CASSEPGLATNEQFF. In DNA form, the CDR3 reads TGTGCCAGCAGTGAGCCGGGACTAGCCACAAATGAGCAGTTCTTC.

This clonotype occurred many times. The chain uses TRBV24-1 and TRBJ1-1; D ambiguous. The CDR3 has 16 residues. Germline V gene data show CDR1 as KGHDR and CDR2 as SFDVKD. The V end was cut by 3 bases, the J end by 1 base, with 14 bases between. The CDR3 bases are TGTGCCACCAGTGATGCAGACGAGGGAAGGAACACTGAAGCTTTCTTT. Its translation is CATSDADEGRNTEAFF.

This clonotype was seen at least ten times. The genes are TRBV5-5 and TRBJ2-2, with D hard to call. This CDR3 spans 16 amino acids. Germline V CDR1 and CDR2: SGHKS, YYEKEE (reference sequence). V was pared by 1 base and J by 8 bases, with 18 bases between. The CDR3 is CASSLIAASSVGELFF. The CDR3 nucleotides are TGTGCCAGCAGCTTGATCGCGGCCAGTTCTGTTGGGGAGCTGTTTTTT. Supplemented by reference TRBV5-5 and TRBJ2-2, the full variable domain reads DAGVTQSPTHLIKTRGQQVTLRCSPISGHKSVSWYQQVLGQGPQFIFQYYEKEERGRGNFPDRFSARQFPNYSSELNVNALLLGDSALYLCASSLIAASSVGELFFGEGSRLTVL.

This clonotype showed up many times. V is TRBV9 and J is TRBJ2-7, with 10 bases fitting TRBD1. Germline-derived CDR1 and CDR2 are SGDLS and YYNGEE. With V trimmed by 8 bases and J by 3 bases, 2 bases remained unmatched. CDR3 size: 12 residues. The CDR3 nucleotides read TGTGCCAGACGGACAGGGGGCTACGAGCAGTACTTC. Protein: CARRTGGYEQYF.

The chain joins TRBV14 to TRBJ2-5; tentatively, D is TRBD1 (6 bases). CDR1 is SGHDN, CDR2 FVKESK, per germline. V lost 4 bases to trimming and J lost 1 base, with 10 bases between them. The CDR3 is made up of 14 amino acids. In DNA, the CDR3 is TGTGCCAGCAGCCGGACAGCCCTCCAAGAGACCCAGTACTTC. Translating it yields CASSRTALQETQYF.

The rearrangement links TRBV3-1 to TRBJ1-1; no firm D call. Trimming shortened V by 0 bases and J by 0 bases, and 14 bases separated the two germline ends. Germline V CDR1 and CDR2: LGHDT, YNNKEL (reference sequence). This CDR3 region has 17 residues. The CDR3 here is CASSQESSGVVNTEAFF. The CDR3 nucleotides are TGTGCCAGCAGCCAAGAATCATCAGGCGTGGTGAACACTGAAGCTTTCTTT.

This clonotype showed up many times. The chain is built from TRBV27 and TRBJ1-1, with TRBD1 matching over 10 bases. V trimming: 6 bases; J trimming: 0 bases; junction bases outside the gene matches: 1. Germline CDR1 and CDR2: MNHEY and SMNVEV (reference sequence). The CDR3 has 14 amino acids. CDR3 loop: CASRGQGVNTEAFF. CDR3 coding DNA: TGTGCCAGCAGAGGACAGGGGGTGAACACTGAAGCTTTCTTT.

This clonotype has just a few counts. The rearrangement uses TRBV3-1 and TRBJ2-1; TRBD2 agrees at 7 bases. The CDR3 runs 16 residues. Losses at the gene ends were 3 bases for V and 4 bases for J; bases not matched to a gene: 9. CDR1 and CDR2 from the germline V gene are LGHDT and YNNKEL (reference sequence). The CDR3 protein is CASSHLLGEGYNEQFF. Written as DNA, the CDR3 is TGTGCCAGCAGCCATCTGCTCGGGGAGGGATACAATGAGCAGTTCTTC.

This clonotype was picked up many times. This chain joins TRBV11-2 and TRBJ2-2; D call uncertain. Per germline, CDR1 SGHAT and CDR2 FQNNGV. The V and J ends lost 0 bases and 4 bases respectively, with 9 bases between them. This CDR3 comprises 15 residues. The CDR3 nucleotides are TGTGCCAGCAGCTTAGAACAGATTTCCACCGGGGAGCTGTTTTTT. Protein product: CASSLEQISTGELFF.

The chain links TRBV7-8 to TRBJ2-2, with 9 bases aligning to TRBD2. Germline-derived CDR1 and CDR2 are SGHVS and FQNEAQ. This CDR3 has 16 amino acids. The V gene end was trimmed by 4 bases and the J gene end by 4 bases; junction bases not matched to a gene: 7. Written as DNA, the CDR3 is TGTGCCAGCAGCTGGCGGAGTAGCGGGAGCACCGGGGAGCTGTTTTTT. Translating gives CASSWRSSGSTGELFF. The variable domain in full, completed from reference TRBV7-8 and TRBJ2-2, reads GAGVSQSPRYKVAKRGQDVALRCDPISGHVSLFWYQQALGQGPEFLTYFQNEAQLDKSGLPSDRFFAERPEGSVSTLKIQRTQQEDSAVYLCASSWRSSGSTGELFFGEGSRLTVL.

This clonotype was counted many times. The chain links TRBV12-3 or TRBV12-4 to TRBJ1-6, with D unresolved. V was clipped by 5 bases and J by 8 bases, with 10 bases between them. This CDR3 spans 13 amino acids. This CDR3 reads CASSPQRDSPLHF. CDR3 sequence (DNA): TGTGCCAGCAGTCCCCAACGGGATTCACCCCTCCACTTT.

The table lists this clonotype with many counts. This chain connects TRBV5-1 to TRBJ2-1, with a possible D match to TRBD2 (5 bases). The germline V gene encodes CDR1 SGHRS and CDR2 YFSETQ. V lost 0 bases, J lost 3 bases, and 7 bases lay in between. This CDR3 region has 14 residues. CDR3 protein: CASSLALDYNEQFF. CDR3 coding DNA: TGCGCCAGCAGCTTGGCACTAGACTACAATGAGCAGTTCTTC.

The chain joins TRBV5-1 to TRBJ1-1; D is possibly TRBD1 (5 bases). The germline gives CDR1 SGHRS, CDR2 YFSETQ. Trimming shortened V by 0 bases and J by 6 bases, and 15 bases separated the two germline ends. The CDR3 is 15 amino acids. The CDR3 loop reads CASSLVGTGKPEAFF. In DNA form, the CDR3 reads TGCGCCAGCAGCTTGGTAGGGACCGGTAAGCCTGAAGCTTTCTTT.

The CDR3 nucleotides are TGTGCCTGGAGTTCACGGACTGGCCCCGGAGGGAATGAGCAGTTCTTC. It yields the protein CAWSSRTGPGGNEQFF. This chain uses TRBV30 with TRBJ2-1; D perhaps matches TRBD2 (6 bases). Per the germline V gene, CDR1 is GTSNPN and CDR2 is SVGIG (reference sequence). V shed 2 bases and J shed 7 bases, with 21 bases lying between them. The CDR3 covers 16 residues.

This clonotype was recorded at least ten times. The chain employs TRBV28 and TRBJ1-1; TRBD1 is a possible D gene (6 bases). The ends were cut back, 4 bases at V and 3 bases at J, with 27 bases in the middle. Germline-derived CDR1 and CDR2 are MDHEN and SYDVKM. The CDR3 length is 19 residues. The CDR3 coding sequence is TGTGCCAGCAGTTCCCTGCAAAGGCCTAAGGGGGGTTCGGACACTGAAGCTTTCTTT. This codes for CASSSLQRPKGGSDTEAFF.

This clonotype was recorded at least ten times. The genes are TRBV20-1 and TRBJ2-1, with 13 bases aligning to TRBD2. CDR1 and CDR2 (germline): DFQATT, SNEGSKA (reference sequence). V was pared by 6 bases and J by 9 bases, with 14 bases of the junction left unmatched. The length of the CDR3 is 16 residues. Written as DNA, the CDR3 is TGCAGTGCCCCAAGTACTAGCGGGAGGGATAGGGGTGAGCAGTTCTTC. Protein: CSAPSTSGRDRGEQFF.